This T cell receptor beta chain originates from a study of blood T cell repertoires in COVID-19. The CDR3 has 13 residues. The V gene end was trimmed by 1 base and the J gene end by 8 bases; junction bases not matched to a gene: 4. The germline gives CDR1 MDHEN, CDR2 SYDVKM. Everyone who took part was about 18 to 90 years old, and they came from 24 US areas. Allocation to cohorts depended on clinical history reported by the participants. TCRdb's copy holds only in-frame clones and misses some; the assay was immunoSEQ multiplex PCR. The data hold about 340,000 clones, with 92% observed a single time. V and J are TRBV28 and TRBJ1-2; 7 nucleotides agree with TRBD1. Sequenced: PBMCs or T cells enriched from blood (not recorded which). This receptor was taken from a woman aged 30 to 39 who had recovered from COVID-19. CDR3 sequence (DNA): TGTGCCAGCAGTTTATACACAGGGGAAGGCTACACCTTC. Translating gives CASSLYTGEGYTF.